These 27 T cell receptor beta chains share one sample of origin, sequenced in a study of molecular identifiers for immune sequencing clone quantification. A single record per CDR3 protein comes from TCRdb applying MiXCR to the PCR reads. Of approximately 500,000 distinct CDR3 sequences in the sample, around 25% were seen once. The specimen sequenced was naive CD8+ T cells from blood, with Jurkat cell RNA spiked in. Subset specified: FACS-sorted CD8+CD4-CCR7+CD45RA+ naive T cells. The source is a human donor in good health. Some libraries in this study had Jurkat cell RNA spiked in.

This clonotype was detected ten times or more. This chain connects TRBV7-9 to TRBJ1-5; 10 bases match TRBD1. Germline V lookup: CDR1 SEHNR, CDR2 FQNEAQ (reference sequence). The CDR3 has 14 residues. V was pared by 4 bases and J by 6 bases, with 3 bases of the junction left unmatched. CDR3 region: CASSSGQGLQPQHF. In nucleotides, the CDR3 is TGTGCCAGCAGCTCGGGACAGGGGCTTCAGCCCCAGCATTTT.

This clonotype was recorded many times. This rearrangement joins TRBV4-3 to TRBJ2-5; 13 bases map to TRBD2. Trimming cost V 4 bases and J 1 base; bases outside gene matches: 3. There are 16 residues in the CDR3. The germline V gene encodes CDR1 LGHNA and CDR2 YSLEER. CDR3 loop: CASSRGTSGAQETQYF. As DNA, the CDR3 is TGCGCCAGCAGCCGAGGGACTAGCGGGGCCCAAGAGACCCAGTACTTC.

This clonotype was seen at least ten times. The V and J genes are TRBV14 and TRBJ2-7, with D possibly matching TRBD2 (6 bases). Trimming stripped 3 bases from V and 2 bases from J, with 17 bases between. The germline CDR1 and CDR2 sequences are SGHDN and FVKESK. The CDR3 sequence is 16 residues long. The CDR3 spells CASSQNLAGNPYEQYF. CDR3 nucleotides: TGTGCCAGCAGCCAGAACCTTGCGGGGAACCCCTACGAGCAGTACTTC.

Notes on this clonotype: This CDR3 is missing its conserved last phenylalanine or tryptophan, likely due to a read error. The chain couples TRBV6-5 to TRBJ2-7; D perhaps matches TRBD2 (5 bases). Germline loops: CDR1 MNHEY, CDR2 SVGAGI. Trimming cost V 2 bases and J 10 bases, with 18 bases left between them. CDR3 length equals 14 residues. The CDR3 loop reads CASSYATKAEDQYL. CDR3 in DNA: TGTGCCAGCAGTTACGCCACCAAGGCGGAGGATCAGTACCTC.

The chain has TRBV29-1 and TRBJ1-2; maybe TRBD1 (5 bases). The CDR3 length is 15 residues. CDR1 and CDR2 from the germline V gene are SQVTM and ANQGSEA. V shed 1 base and J shed 2 bases, with 14 bases lying between them. DNA of the CDR3: TGCAGCGTTGAAGCCCTGGTGGGGGACAACTATGGCTACACCTTC. Its protein is CSVEALVGDNYGYTF.

The rearrangement joins TRBV27 to TRBJ1-1, with D possibly being TRBD1 (6 bases). Trimming left V 5 bases short and J 1 base short, with 14 bases between. The germline V gene encodes CDR1 MNHEY and CDR2 SMNVEV (reference sequence). The CDR3 has 15 amino acids. CDR3: CASSLYPGQNTEAFF. The DNA of the CDR3 is TGTGCCAGCAGTCTCTACCCGGGACAGAACACTGAAGCTTTCTTT.

The chain employs TRBV5-6 and TRBJ2-3; a weak D match, TRBD2 (6 bases). With 7 bases removed from V and 1 base from J, the gap between germline ends came to 16 bases. This CDR3 has 15 residues. CDR1 SGHDT and CDR2 YYEEEE come from the germline V gene. The CDR3 DNA reads as TGTGCCAGCGACGCAGGGACTTTCGGCACAGATACGCAGTATTTT. Its protein product is CASDAGTFGTDTQYF.

This clonotype has only a few counts. This rearrangement joins TRBV4-1 to TRBJ1-2; a possible D gene is TRBD1 (6 bases). The CDR3 loop spans 14 amino acids. Germline CDR1 reads MGHRA; CDR2 reads YSYEKL. Trimming stripped 1 base from V and 8 bases from J, with 14 bases between. The CDR3 nucleotides read TGCGCCAGCAGCCAAGTTGATGGGGGCGGAGGCTACACCTTC. Amino acid sequence: CASSQVDGGGGYTF.

The J gene is TRBJ1-1, the V gene TRBV10-2, with a tentative D call TRBD1 (5 bases). The V end lost 0 bases, the J end lost 4 bases, and 21 bases lay between the germline ends. The germline V gene has CDR1 WSHSY and CDR2 SAAADI. This CDR3 spans 18 amino acids. The CDR3 region is CASSESTGLHIVSTEAFF. CDR3 nucleotides: TGCGCCAGCAGTGAGTCGACGGGACTCCACATCGTGAGCACTGAAGCTTTCTTT.

About this clonotype itself: A single base separates this from a much larger clone, so it may be a read error. The chain is built from TRBV9 and TRBJ1-1; D is unclear. This CDR3 has 12 residues. From germline, CDR1 is SGDLS and CDR2 YYNGEE. The CDR3 spells CAGSDSSTEAFF. For the CDR3, the DNA is TGTGCCGGCAGCGATTCGAGCACTGAAGCTTTCTTT.

V is TRBV7-9 and J is TRBJ1-1; 10 nucleotides align to TRBD1. This CDR3 comprises 16 residues. CDR1 is SEHNR, CDR2 FQNEAQ, per germline (reference sequence). V trimming: 5 bases; J trimming: 1 base; junction bases outside the gene matches: 7. The DNA of the CDR3 is TGTGCCAGCAGCGAACCGGGACAGGGGCCGAACACTGAAGCTTTCTTT. It encodes CASSEPGQGPNTEAFF.

The genes are TRBV28 and TRBJ2-2, with no clear D. This CDR3 comprises 14 residues. V was pared by 3 bases and J by 7 bases, with 12 bases between. CDR1 MDHEN and CDR2 SYDVKM come from the germline V gene. CDR3 amino acids: CASSFGPWGGELFF. The CDR3 DNA follows: TGTGCCAGCAGTTTTGGGCCATGGGGCGGGGAGCTGTTTTTT.

A word on this clonotype: This could be a read error, since a much larger clone is one nucleotide away. V usage is TRBV7-9 and J usage is TRBJ2-2; either TRBD1 or TRBD2 may fit D (5 bases each). This CDR3 region has 15 residues. CDR1 and CDR2 (germline): SEHNR, FQNEAQ (reference sequence). For the CDR3, the DNA is TGTGCCAGCAGCCTAGGGGCCCGAGGCCCCGGGGAGCCGTTTTTT. Translation gives CASSLGARGPGEPFF.

In the case of this clonotype: One junction end does not reproduce the germline sequence, and a read error may be involved. The V and J genes are TRBV5-1 and TRBJ1-1, with D unresolved. This CDR3 has 14 amino acids. The germline V gene encodes CDR1 SGHRS and CDR2 YFSETQ. The CDR3, as DNA: TGCGCCAGCAGCTTTCTAACCCTGAACACTGGAGCTTTCTTT. This translates into CASSFLTLNTGAFF.

This clonotype occurred a few times. V and J are TRBV20-1 and TRBJ2-3; 8 nucleotides match TRBD2. This CDR3 is 16 amino acids long. After removal of 6 bases from V and 0 bases from J, the junction contained 11 bases not matched to a gene. The germline gives CDR1 DFQATT, CDR2 SNEGSKA (reference sequence). The CDR3 region has the DNA TGCAGTGCCGGGGCGGGGGGCCACGCTAGCACAGATACGCAGTATTTT. The encoded protein is CSAGAGGHASTDTQYF.

V and J are TRBV2 and TRBJ1-1, with D possibly TRBD1 on 6 matching bases. Germline CDR1 SNHLY, CDR2 FYNNEI. The CDR3 has 15 amino acids. With 0 bases removed from V and 2 bases from J, the gap between germline ends came to 10 bases. The CDR3 is CASSEAGGPNTEAFF. The CDR3 region has the DNA TGTGCCAGCAGTGAAGCGGGGGGCCCCAACACTGAAGCTTTCTTT.

This clonotype was counted ten times or more. This sequence joins TRBV29-1 and TRBJ2-7; 7 bases agree with TRBD2. V dropped 7 bases and J dropped 2; count of bases not matched to a gene: 8. Germline values: CDR1 SQVTM, CDR2 ANQGSEA. CDR3 length equals 13 residues. The DNA for the CDR3 is TGCAGCGGACAACTAGCGCCAACCTACGAGCAGTACTTC. Amino acid sequence: CSGQLAPTYEQYF.

V is TRBV6-2 or TRBV6-3 and J is TRBJ2-3, with 8 positions matching TRBD2. J was trimmed by 4 bases and V by 2 bases; bases with no gene match: 8. The CDR3 contains 16 residues. Germline lookup yields CDR1 MNHEY and CDR2 SVGEGT. This CDR3 is CASSYARGAIPDTQYF. CDR3 coding DNA: TGTGCCAGCAGTTACGCGCGGGGGGCGATTCCAGATACGCAGTATTTT.

This clonotype was seen ten or more times. Mismatch with germline at one junction end may stem from a read error. This sequence joins TRBV13 and TRBJ2-3, with TRBD1 identical over 8 bases. CDR1 and CDR2 (germline): PRHDT, FYEKMQ (reference sequence). CDR3 size: 11 residues. The CDR3 protein is CASSWGQVKDF. CDR3 bases: TGTGCCAGCAGCTGGGGACAGGTGAAGGATTTT. The full variable domain, its missing parts supplied by reference TRBV13 and TRBJ2-3, is AAGVIQSPRHLIKEKRETATLKCYPIPRHDTVYWYQQGPGQDPQFLISFYEKMQSDKGSIPDRFSAQQFSDYHSELNMSSLELGDSALYFCASSWGQVKDFGPGTRLTVL.

The chain combines TRBV5-3 with TRBJ2-7, with 7 positions matching TRBD2. TRBV5-3 is an ORF, and what it does is uncertain. The CDR3 consists of 14 residues. J gave up 2 bases and V 8 bases, and 10 bases lay outside the gene matches. Written as DNA, the CDR3 is TGTGCCAGCAGCCAAACTAGCGAAACCTACGAGCAGTACTTC. Encoded protein: CASSQTSETYEQYF.

Of note for this clonotype: A much more abundant neighbour one base away suggests this may be a read error. The CDR3 spells CASSFRGDEASF. Written as DNA, the CDR3 is TGTGCCAGCAGTTTCAGGGGGGATGAAGCTTCCTTT. The chain couples TRBV28 to TRBJ1-1; 7 bases are shared with TRBD1. Germline CDR1 MDHEN, CDR2 SYDVKM. The CDR3 spans 12 residues.

This clonotype was counted ten times or more. This chain joins TRBV2 and TRBJ2-7; D may be TRBD2 (5 bases). Germline CDR1 reads SNHLY; CDR2 reads FYNNEI. V was cut by 6 bases and J by 6 bases, with 12 bases left in between. The CDR3 spans 12 residues. Here the CDR3 DNA reads TGTGCCAGCAGCGGGGTGACCCTCGAGCAGTACTTC. Its protein is CASSGVTLEQYF.

This clonotype came up many times. The chain uses TRBV6-5 and TRBJ2-7; D is possibly TRBD2 (5 bases). CDR1 and CDR2 (germline): MNHEY, SVGAGI. The length of the CDR3 is 13 residues. The germline V and J ends were trimmed by 4 bases and 2 bases, with 9 bases remaining between them. CDR3 in amino acids: CASSLAITYEQYF. The CDR3 bases are TGTGCCAGCAGTTTAGCGATCACCTACGAGCAGTACTTC.

This clonotype occurred once. The J gene is TRBJ2-3, the V gene TRBV19, with D perhaps TRBD1 (6 bases). This CDR3 is built from 13 residues. Trimming stripped 10 bases from V and 0 bases from J, with 11 bases between. Germline V gene sequence: CDR1 LNHDA, CDR2 SQIVND (reference sequence). This CDR3 is CATGTTSTDTQYF. As DNA, the CDR3 is TGTGCCACGGGGACAACTAGCACAGATACGCAGTATTTT.

The genes are TRBV4-3 and TRBJ2-2; D call uncertain. CDR1 is LGHNA and CDR2 is YSLEER in the germline V gene. V was trimmed by 0 bases and J by 7 bases, leaving 9 bases between them. This CDR3 has 14 amino acids. CDR3 bases: TGCGCCAGCAGCCAAGAAGTCGATCGCGGGGAGCTGTTTTTT. This encodes CASSQEVDRGELFF.

V usage is TRBV14 and J usage is TRBJ1-2; D remains ambiguous. The CDR3 sequence is 15 residues long. Germline CDR1 and CDR2: SGHDN and FVKESK. The V gene lost 0 bases and the J gene lost 4 bases, with 12 bases spanning the gap. The DNA of the CDR3 is TGTGCCAGCAGCCAAGAAGATGATCCCTTCTATGGCTACACCTTC. This gives the protein CASSQEDDPFYGYTF.

A remark on this clonotype: A clone one base away is much larger, so this may be a read error. The J gene is TRBJ2-5, the V gene TRBV11-2, with 7 nucleotides matching TRBD2. In germline, CDR1 is SGHAT, CDR2 FQNNGV. Losses at the gene ends were 5 bases for V and 5 bases for J; bases not matched to a gene: 8. The CDR3 length is 14 residues. CDR3 residues: CASSPNPAGETQYF. The CDR3 DNA reads as TGTGCCAGCAGCCCGAACCCAGCGGGGGAGACCCAGTACTTC. The full variable domain, rest sourced from reference TRBV11-2 and TRBJ2-5, is EAGVAQSPRYKIIEKRQSVAFWCNPISGHATLYWYQQILGQGPKLLIQFQNNGVVDDSQLPKDRFSAERLKGVDSTLKIQPAKLEDSAVYLCASSPNPAGETQYFGPGTRLLVL.